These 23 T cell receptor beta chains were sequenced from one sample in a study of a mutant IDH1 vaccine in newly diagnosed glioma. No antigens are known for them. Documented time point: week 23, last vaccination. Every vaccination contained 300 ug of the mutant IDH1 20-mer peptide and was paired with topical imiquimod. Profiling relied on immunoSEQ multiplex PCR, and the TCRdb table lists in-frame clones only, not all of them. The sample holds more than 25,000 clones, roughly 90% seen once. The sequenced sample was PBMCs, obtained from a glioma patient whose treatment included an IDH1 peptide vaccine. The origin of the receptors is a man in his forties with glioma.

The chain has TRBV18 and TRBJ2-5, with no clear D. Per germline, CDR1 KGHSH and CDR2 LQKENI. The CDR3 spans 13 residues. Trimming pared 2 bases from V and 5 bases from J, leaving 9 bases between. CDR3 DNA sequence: TGTGCCAGCTCACCAAGCCCAGAGGAGACCCAGTACTTC. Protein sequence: CASSPSPEETQYF.

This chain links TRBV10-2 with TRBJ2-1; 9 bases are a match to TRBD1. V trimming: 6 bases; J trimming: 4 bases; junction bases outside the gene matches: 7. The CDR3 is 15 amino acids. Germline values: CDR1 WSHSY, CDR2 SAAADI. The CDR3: CASSLGDRAYNEQFF. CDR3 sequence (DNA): TGCGCCAGCAGCTTAGGGGACAGGGCTTACAATGAGCAGTTCTTC.

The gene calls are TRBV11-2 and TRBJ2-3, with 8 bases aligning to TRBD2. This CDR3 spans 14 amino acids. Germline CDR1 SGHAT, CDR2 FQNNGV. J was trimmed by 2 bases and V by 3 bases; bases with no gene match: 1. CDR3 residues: CASSFSGDTDTQYF. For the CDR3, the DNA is TGTGCCAGCAGCTTTAGCGGGGACACAGATACGCAGTATTTT.

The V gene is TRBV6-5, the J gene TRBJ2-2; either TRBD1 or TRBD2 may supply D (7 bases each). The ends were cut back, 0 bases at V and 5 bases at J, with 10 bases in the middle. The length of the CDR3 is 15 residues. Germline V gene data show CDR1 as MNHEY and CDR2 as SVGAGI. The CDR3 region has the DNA TGTGCCAGCAGTTACTCGCAGGGGGGGACCGGGGAGCTGTTTTTT. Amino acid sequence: CASSYSQGGTGELFF.

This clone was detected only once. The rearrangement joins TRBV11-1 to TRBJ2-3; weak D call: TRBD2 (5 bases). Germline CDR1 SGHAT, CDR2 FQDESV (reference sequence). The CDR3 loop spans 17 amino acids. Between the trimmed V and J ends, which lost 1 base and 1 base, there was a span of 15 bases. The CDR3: CASSLVFGSGGTDTQYF. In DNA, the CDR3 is TGTGCCAGCAGCTTAGTGTTCGGATCCGGGGGCACAGATACGCAGTATTTT.

The CDR3 reads CASSGDRASQETQYF. The CDR3 coding sequence is TGTGCCAGTAGTGGAGACAGGGCATCCCAAGAGACCCAGTACTTC. The chain carries TRBV19 and TRBJ2-5; 7 nucleotides line up with TRBD1. The V gene end was trimmed by 5 bases and the J gene end by 1 base; junction bases not matched to a gene: 7. The CDR3 is made up of 15 amino acids. The V gene's germline CDR1 is LNHDA and CDR2 SQIVND (reference sequence).

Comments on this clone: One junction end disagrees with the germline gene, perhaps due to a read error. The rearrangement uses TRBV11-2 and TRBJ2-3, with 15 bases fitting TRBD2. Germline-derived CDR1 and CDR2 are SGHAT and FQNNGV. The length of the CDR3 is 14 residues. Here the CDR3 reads CASSLRTSGGAQGF. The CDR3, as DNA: TGTGCCAGCAGCTTACGGACTAGCGGGGGGGCCCAGGGTTTT.

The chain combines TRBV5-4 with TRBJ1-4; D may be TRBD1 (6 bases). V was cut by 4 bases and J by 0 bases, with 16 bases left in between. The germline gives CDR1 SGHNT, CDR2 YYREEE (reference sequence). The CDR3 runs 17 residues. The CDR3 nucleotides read TGTGCCAGCAGCCCAGGCGGGACATCTACAACTAATGAAAAACTGTTTTTT. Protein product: CASSPGGTSTTNEKLFF.

The CDR3 DNA reads TGTGCCAGTTCCACCCGGACAGGGGGCGACTATGGCTACACCTTC. Its translation: CASSTRTGGDYGYTF. J is TRBJ1-2 and V is TRBV19; TRBD1 agrees at 11 bases. Trimming took 8 bases from V and 3 from J; bases not matched to a gene: 8. The CDR3 extends over 15 amino acids. The germline CDR1 and CDR2 sequences are LNHDA and SQIVND (reference sequence). Looking up the rest from reference TRBV19 and TRBJ1-2 gives the full variable domain: DGGITQSPKYLFRKEGQNVTLSCEQNLNHDAMYWYRQDPGQGLRLIYYSQIVNDFQKGDIAEGYSVSREKKESFPLTVTSAQKNPTAFYLCASSTRTGGDYGYTFGSGTRLTVV.

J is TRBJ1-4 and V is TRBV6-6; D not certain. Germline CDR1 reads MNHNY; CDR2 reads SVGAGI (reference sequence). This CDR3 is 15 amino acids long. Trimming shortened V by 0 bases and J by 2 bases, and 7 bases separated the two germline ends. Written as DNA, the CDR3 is TGTGCCAGCAGTTACTCGACGGCTACTAATGAAAAACTGTTTTTT. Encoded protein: CASSYSTATNEKLFF.

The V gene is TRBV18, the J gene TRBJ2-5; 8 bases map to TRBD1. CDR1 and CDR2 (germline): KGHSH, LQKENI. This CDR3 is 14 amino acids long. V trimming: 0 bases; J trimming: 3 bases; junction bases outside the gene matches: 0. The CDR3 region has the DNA TGTGCCAGCTCACCACCGACAGGGGAAGAGACCCAGTACTTC. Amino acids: CASSPPTGEETQYF.

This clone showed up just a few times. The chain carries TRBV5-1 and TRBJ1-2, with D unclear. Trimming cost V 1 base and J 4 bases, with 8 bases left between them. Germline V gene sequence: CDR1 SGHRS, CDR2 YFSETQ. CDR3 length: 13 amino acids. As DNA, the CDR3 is TGCGCCAGCAGCTTGCAGCCCCTCTATGGCTACACCTTC. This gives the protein CASSLQPLYGYTF.

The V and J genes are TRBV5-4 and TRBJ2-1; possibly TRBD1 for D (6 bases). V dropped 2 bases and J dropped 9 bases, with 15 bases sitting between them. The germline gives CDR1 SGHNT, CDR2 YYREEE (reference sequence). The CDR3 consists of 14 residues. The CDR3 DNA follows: TGTGCCAGCAGCTTTGGGGGCCTGATAAGTGAGCAGTTCTTC. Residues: CASSFGGLISEQFF. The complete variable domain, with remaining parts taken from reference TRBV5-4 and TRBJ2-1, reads ETGVTQSPTHLIKTRGQQVTLRCSSQSGHNTVSWYQQALGQGPQFIFQYYREEENGRGNFPPRFSGLQFPNYSSELNVNALELDDSALYLCASSFGGLISEQFFGPGTRLTVL.

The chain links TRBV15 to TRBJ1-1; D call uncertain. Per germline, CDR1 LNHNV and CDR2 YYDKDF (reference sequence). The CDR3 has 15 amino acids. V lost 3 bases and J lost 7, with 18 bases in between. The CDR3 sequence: CATSRGNKTFSEAFF. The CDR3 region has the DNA TGTGCCACCAGCAGGGGTAACAAGACATTCAGTGAAGCTTTCTTT.

The DNA for the CDR3 is TGTGCCTGGAGTGAGGGACTAGCGTCGACAGATACGCAGTATTTT. This sequence encodes CAWSEGLASTDTQYF. The V and J genes are TRBV30 and TRBJ2-3, with 10 positions matching TRBD2. Germline values: CDR1 GTSNPN, CDR2 SVGIG (reference sequence). The CDR3 sequence is 15 residues long. The junction had 4 bases not matched to a gene; V was cut back by 1 base and J by 3 bases.

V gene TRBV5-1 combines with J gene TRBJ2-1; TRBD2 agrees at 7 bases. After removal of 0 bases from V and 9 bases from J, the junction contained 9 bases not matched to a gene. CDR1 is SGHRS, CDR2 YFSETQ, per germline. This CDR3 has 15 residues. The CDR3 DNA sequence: TGCGCCAGCAGCTTGGTGTCGGGGGGTCTTAGTGAGCAGTTCTTC. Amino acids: CASSLVSGGLSEQFF. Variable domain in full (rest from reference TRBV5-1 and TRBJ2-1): KAGVTQTPRYLIKTRGQQVTLSCSPISGHRSVSWYQQTPGQGLQFLFEYFSETQRNKGNFPGRFSGRQFSNSRSEMNVSTLELGDSALYLCASSLVSGGLSEQFFGPGTRLTVL.

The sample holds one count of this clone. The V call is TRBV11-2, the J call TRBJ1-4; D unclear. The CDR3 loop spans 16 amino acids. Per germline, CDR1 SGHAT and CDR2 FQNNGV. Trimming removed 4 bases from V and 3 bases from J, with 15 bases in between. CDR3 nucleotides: TGTGCCAGCAGCTCACTCCCTCGGGCCTCTAATGAAAAACTGTTTTTT. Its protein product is CASSSLPRASNEKLFF.

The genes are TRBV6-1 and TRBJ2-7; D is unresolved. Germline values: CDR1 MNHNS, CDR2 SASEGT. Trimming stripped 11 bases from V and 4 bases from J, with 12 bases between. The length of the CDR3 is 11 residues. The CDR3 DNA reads TGTGCCTGTAAATGGGGTTACGAGCAGTACGTC. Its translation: CACKWGYEQYV.

The CDR3 loop reads CASSISVGGQGEQYF. The CDR3 nucleotides read TGTGCCAGCAGCATATCGGTTGGGGGTCAAGGCGAGCAGTACTTC. This chain connects TRBV27 to TRBJ2-7; D possibly matches TRBD1 or TRBD2 (5 bases each). Trimming took off 6 bases at V and 6 bases at J, with 21 bases between the two ends. Germline V gives CDR1 MNHEY, CDR2 SMNVEV (reference sequence). The CDR3 runs to 15 residues.

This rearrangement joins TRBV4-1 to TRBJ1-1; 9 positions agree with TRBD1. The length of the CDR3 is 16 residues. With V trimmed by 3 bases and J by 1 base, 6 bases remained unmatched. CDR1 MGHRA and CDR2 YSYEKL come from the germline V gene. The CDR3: CASSQGQGNTNTEAFF. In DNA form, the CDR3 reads TGCGCCAGCAGCCAGGGACAGGGTAATACGAACACTGAAGCTTTCTTT.

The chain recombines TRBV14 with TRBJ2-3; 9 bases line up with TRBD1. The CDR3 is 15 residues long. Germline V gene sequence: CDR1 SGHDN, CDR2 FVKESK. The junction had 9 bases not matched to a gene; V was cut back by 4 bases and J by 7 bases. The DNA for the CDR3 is TGTGCCAGCAGCCTTACGGGACAGGGTGCTCATACGCAGTATTTT. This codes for CASSLTGQGAHTQYF.

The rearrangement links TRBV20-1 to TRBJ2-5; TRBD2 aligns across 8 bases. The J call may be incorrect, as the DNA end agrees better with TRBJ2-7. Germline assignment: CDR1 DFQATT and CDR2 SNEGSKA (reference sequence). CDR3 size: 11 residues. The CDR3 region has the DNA TGCAGTGTCGAGCGGGAGCGCGAGCAGTACTTC. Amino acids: CSVEREREQYF.

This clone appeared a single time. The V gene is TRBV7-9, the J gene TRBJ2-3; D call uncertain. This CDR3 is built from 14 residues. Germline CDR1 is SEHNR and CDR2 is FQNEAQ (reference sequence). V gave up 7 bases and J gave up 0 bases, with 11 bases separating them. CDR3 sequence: CASIPSRSTDTQYF. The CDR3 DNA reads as TGTGCCAGCATCCCAAGCAGGAGCACAGATACGCAGTATTTT.